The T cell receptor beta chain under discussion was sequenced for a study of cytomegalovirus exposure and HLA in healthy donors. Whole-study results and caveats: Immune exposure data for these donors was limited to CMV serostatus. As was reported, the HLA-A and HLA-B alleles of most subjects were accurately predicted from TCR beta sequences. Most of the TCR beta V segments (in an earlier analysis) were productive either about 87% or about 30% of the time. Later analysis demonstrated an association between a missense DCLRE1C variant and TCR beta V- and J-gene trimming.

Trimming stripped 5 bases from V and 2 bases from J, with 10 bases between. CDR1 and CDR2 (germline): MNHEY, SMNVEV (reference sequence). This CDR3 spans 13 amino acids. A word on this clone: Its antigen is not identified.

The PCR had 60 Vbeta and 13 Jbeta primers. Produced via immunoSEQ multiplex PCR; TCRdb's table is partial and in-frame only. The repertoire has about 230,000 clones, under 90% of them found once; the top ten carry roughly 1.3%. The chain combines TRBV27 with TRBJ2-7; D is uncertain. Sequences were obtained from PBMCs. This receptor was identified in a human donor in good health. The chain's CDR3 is CASSIAITYEQYF. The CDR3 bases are TGTGCCAGCAGTATTGCGATTACCTACGAGCAGTACTTC.